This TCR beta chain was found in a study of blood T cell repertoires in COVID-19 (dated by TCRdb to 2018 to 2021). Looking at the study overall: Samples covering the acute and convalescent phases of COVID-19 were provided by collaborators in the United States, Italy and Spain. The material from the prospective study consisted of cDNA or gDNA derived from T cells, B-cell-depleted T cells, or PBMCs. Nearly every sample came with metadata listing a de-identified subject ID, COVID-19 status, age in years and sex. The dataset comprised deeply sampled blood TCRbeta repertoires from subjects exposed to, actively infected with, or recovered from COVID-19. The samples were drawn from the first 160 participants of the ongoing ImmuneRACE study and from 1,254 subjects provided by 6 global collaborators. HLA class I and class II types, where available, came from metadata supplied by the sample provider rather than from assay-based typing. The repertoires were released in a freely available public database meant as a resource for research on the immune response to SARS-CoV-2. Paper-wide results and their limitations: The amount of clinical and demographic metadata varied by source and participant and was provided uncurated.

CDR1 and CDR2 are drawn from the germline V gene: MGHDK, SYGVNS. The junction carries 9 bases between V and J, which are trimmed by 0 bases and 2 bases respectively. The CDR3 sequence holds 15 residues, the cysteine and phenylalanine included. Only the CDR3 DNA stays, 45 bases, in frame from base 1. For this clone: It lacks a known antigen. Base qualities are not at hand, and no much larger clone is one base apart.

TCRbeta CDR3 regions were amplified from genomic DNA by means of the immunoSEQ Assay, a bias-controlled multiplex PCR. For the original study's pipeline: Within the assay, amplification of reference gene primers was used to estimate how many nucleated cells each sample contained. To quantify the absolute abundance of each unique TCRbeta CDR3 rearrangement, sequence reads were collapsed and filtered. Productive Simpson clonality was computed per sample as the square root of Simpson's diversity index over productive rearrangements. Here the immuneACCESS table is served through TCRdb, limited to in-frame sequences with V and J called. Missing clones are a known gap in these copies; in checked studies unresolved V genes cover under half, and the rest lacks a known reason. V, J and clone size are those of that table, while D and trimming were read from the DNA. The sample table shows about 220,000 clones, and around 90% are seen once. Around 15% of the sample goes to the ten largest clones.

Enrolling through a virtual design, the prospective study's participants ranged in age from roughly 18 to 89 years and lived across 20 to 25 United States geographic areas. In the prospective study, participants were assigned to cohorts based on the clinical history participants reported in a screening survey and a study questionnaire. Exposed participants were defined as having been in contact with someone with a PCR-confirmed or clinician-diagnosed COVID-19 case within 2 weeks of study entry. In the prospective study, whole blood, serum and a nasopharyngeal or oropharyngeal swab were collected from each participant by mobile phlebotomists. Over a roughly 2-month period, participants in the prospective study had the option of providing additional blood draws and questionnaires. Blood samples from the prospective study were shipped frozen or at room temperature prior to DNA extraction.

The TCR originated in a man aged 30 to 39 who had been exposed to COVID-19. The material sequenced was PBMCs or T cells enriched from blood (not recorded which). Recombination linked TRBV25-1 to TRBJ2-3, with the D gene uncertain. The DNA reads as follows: TGTGCCAGCAGTGAATACAGATCGCCCACAGATACGCAGTATTTT. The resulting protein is CASSEYRSPTDTQYF.